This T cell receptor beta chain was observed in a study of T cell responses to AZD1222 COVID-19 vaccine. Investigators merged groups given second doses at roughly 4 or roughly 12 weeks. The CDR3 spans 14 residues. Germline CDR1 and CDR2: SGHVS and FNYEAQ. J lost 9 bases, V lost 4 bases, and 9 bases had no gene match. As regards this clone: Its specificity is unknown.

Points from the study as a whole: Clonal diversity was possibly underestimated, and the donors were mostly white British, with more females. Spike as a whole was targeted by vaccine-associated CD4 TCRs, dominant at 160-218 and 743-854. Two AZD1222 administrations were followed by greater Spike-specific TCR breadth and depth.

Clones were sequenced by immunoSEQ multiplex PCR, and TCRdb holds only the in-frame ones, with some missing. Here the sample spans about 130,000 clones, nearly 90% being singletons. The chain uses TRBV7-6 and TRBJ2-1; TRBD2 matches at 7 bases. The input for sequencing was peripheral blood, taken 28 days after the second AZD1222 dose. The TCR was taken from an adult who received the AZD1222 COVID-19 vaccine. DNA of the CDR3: TGTGCCAGCAGCTCGACTAGCCCAGACGGTGAGCAGTTCTTC. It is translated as CASSSTSPDGEQFF.